The rows below give T cell receptor beta chains drawn from one sample of a study of OX40 agonist ivuxolimab in advanced cancers. Libraries were prepared by immunoSEQ multiplex PCR; TCRdb keeps only in-frame clonotypes and omits some of them. The repertoire holds 85,000 to 90,000 clones, with 75% to 90% as singletons. Here the sequenced sample was CD4+ or CD8+ T cells sorted from blood, taken in a trial of the OX40 agonist ivuxolimab. The source of these receptors is an adult with an advanced solid tumor such as melanoma, head and neck, liver or kidney cancer. CDR3s include the opening cysteine and the closing phenylalanine or tryptophan. The order of the fields is CDR3 protein, CDR3 DNA, clone size, V gene, D gene, J gene, CDR3 length. The D gene is left open where the match is weak. The size field is filled for only some rows; it gives once, few, many or a size class.

CASKGVNTEAFF TGTGCCAGCAAAGGGGTGAACACTGAAGCTTTCTTT NA TRBV27 NA TRBJ1-1 12
CASSLSSSGGVYEQFF TGTGCCAGCAGCTTATCCTCTAGCGGGGGTGTCTATGAGCAGTTCTTC once TRBV11-2 TRBD2 TRBJ2-1 16
CASSLVPGETQYF TGCGCCAGCAGCTTGGTTCCAGGAGAGACCCAGTACTTC NA TRBV5-1 NA TRBJ2-5 13
CASSEVAGTYGYTF TGTGCCAGCAGTGAGGTGGCAGGGACCTATGGCTACACCTTC once TRBV6-4 NA TRBJ1-2 14
CASSLGGQPQHF TGTGCCAGCAGCTTAGGGGGACAGCCCCAGCATTTT NA TRBV7-2 NA TRBJ1-5 12
CASSRRLGENTEAFF TGTGCCAGCAGTAGGCGGCTCGGGGAGAACACTGAAGCTTTCTTT NA TRBV6-5 NA TRBJ1-1 15
CASSLGGPSYEQYF TGTGCCAGCAGCTTGGGGGGACCTAGCTACGAGCAGTACTTC once TRBV7-3 NA TRBJ2-7 14
CASSQGGQGATKDYGYTF TGCGCCAGCAGCCAAGGGGGACAGGGGGCAACTAAGGACTATGGCTACACCTTC NA TRBV4-1 TRBD1 TRBJ1-2 18
CASSQHQGYGYTF TGTGCCAGCAGTCAACATCAGGGGTATGGCTACACCTTC NA TRBV5-5 NA TRBJ1-2 13
CASSEWVENTEAFF TGTGCCAGCAGTGAATGGGTAGAGAACACTGAAGCTTTCTTT NA TRBV2 NA TRBJ1-1 14
CASSLGFNYGYTF TGCGCCAGCAGCCTAGGGTTTAACTATGGCTACACCTTC NA TRBV4-1 NA TRBJ1-2 13
CASSRQSVDGGTF TGTGCCAGCAGCCGACAATCCGTAGACGGAGGCACCTTC NA TRBV7-8 NA TRBJ1-2 13
CASSTRGTNRSSSYNEQFF TGTGCCAGTAGTACGCGGGGGACTAACCGTTCTAGCTCCTACAATGAGCAGTTCTTC NA TRBV19 TRBD2 TRBJ2-1 19
CASSTPGGRQHGYTF TGTGCCAGCAGTACCCCAGGGGGGAGGCAGCATGGCTACACCTTC NA TRBV6-6 TRBD1 TRBJ1-2 15
CASSPTGGYYEQYF TGTGCCAGCTCACCGACAGGGGGGTACTACGAGCAGTACTTC NA TRBV18 TRBD1 TRBJ2-7 14
CASSMTAHAYSNQPQHF TGTGCCAGCAGTATGACAGCCCACGCTTATAGCAATCAGCCCCAGCATTTT NA TRBV28 NA TRBJ1-5 17
CASSTLGGANYGYTF TGTGCCAGCAGCACATTGGGCGGAGCTAACTATGGCTACACCTTC once TRBV5-4 NA TRBJ1-2 15
CASTLQELGTQYF TGTGCCAGCACCCTTCAGGAGCTGGGGACCCAGTACTTC NA TRBV2 NA TRBJ2-5 13
CASSRNSRSTDTQYF TGTGCCAGCAGCCGCAACTCGAGGAGCACAGATACGCAGTATTTT NA TRBV11-2 NA TRBJ2-3 15
CASSVGGARGETQYF TGTGCCAGCAGCGTAGGGGGGGCGCGCGGCGAGACCCAGTACTTC NA TRBV9 NA TRBJ2-5 15
CASRPPQDTQYF TGTGCCAGCAGGCCACCCCAGGATACGCAGTATTTT once TRBV5-4 NA TRBJ2-3 12
CASSLVGGSNTEAFF TGTGCCAGCAGCTTAGTAGGCGGTTCGAACACTGAAGCTTTCTTT NA TRBV11-1 NA TRBJ1-1 15
CASSLPGTYNSPLHF TGTGCCAGCAGCTTGCCAGGGACCTATAATTCACCCCTCCACTTT NA TRBV5-8 NA TRBJ1-6 15
CASSPDRGSPEKLFF TGTGCCAGCAGCCCGGACAGGGGTTCTCCAGAAAAACTGTTTTTT NA TRBV5-6 TRBD1 TRBJ1-4 15
CASSRTSEATDTQYF TGCGCCAGCAGCCGTACTAGCGAAGCCACAGATACGCAGTATTTT NA TRBV5-1 TRBD2 TRBJ2-3 15
CASSYSRGTDQHF TGTGCCAGCAGTTACTCGCGGGGGACAGACCAGCATTTT NA TRBV6-6 TRBD1 TRBJ1-5 13